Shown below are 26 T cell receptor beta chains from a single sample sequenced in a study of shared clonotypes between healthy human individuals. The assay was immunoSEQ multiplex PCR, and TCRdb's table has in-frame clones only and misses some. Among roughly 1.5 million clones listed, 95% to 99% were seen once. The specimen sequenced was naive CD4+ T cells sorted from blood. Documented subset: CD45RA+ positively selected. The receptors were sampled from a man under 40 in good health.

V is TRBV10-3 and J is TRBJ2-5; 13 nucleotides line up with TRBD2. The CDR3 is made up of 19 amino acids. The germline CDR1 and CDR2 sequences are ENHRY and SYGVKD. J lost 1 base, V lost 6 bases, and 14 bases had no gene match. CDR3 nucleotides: TGTGCCATCAGAAATCCGGGACTAGCGGGAAAGGGGGGCCAAGAGACCCAGTACTTC. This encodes CAIRNPGLAGKGGQETQYF.

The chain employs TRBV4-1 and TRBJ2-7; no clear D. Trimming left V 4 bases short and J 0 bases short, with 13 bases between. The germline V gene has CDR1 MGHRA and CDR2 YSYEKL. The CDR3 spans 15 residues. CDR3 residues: CASSPPGTYSYEQYF. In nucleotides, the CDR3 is TGCGCCAGCAGCCCTCCAGGAACGTACTCCTACGAGCAGTACTTC.

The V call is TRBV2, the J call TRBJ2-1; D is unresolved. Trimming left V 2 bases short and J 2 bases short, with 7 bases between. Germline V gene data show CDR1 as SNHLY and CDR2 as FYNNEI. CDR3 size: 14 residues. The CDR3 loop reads CASSESLPYNEQFF. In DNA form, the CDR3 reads TGTGCCAGCAGTGAAAGTCTACCCTACAATGAGCAGTTCTTC.

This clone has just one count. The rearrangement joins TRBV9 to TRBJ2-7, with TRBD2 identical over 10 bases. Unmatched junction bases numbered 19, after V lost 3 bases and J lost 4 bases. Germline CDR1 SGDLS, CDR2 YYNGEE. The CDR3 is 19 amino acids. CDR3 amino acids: CASSGGDRDRTSGNYEQYF. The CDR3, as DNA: TGTGCCAGCAGCGGGGGCGACAGGGATAGGACTAGCGGAAATTACGAGCAGTACTTC.

CDR3 loop: CASSLTLSGVGYEQYF. The CDR3 region has the DNA TGTGCCAGCAGCTTAACCCTTTCGGGAGTAGGCTACGAGCAGTACTTC. The gene calls are TRBV7-9 and TRBJ2-7, with a weak D call TRBD2 (6 bases). The CDR3 contains 16 residues. Trimming removed 2 bases at V and 3 bases at J, with 17 bases between. The V gene's germline CDR1 is SEHNR and CDR2 FQNEAQ (reference sequence).

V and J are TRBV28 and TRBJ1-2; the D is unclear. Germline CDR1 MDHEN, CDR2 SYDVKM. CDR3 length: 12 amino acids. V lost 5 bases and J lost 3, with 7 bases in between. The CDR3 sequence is CASSTGYYGYTF. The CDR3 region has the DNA TGTGCCAGCAGTACGGGGTACTATGGCTACACCTTC.

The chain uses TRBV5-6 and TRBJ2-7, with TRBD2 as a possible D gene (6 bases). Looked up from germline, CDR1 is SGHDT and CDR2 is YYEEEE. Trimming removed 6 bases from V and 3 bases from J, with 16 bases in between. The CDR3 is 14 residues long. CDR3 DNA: TGTGCCAGCAACCCCAGGGACTCGAACTACGAGCAGTACTTC. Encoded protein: CASNPRDSNYEQYF.

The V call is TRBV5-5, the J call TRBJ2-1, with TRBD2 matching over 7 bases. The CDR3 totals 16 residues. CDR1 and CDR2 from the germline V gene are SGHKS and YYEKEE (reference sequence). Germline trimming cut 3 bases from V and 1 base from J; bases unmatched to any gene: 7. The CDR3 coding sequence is TGTGCCAGCAGCTCGAGGCGGGAGTCATCCTACAATGAGCAGTTCTTC. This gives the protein CASSSRRESSYNEQFF.

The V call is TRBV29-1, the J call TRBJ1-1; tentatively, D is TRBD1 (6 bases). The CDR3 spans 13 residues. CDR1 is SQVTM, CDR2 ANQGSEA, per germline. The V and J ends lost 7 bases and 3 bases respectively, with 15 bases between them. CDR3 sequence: CSAMTGAYTEAFF. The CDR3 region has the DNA TGCAGCGCCATGACAGGCGCATACACTGAAGCTTTCTTT.

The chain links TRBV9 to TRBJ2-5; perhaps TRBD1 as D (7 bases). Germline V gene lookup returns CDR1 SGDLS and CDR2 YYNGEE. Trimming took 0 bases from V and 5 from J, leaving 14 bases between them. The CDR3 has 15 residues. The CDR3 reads CASSVGLQGGETQYF. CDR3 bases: TGTGCCAGCAGCGTAGGCCTGCAGGGGGGCGAGACCCAGTACTTC. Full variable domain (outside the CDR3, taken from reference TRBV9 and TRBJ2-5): DSGVTQTPKHLITATGQRVTLRCSPRSGDLSVYWYQQSLDQGLQFLIQYYNGEERAKGNILERFSAQQFPDLHSELNLSSLELGDSALYFCASSVGLQGGETQYFGPGTRLLVL.

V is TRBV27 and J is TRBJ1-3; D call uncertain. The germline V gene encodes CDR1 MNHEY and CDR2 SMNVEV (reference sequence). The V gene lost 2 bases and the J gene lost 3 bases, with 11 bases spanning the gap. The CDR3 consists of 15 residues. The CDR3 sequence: CASSLGKKGGNTIYF. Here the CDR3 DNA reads TGTGCCAGCAGTTTAGGGAAGAAGGGTGGAAACACCATATATTTT.

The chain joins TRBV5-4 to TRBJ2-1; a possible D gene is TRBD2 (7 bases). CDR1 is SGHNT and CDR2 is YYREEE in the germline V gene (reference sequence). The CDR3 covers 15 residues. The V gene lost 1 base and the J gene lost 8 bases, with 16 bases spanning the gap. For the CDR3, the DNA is TGTGCCAGCAGCTTGTGGGGGGGACAAGACGATGAGCAGTTCTTC. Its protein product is CASSLWGGQDDEQFF.

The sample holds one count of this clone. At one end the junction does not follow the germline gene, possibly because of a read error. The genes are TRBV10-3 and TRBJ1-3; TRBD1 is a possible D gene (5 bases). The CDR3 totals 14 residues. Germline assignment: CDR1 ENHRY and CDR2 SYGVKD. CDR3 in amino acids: CAISEDQGRRRINF. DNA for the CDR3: TGTGCCATCAGTGAGGATCAGGGCAGACGACGAATAAATTTT.

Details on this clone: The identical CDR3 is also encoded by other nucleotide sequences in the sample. The CDR3 sequence is CASRLAGAYEQYF. The CDR3 bases are TGTGCCAGCAGGCTAGCGGGAGCGTACGAGCAGTACTTC. The chain employs TRBV28 and TRBJ2-7; 10 nucleotides match TRBD2. Germline-derived CDR1 and CDR2 are MDHEN and SYDVKM. J gave up 4 bases and V 6 bases, and 3 bases lay outside the gene matches. This CDR3 is built from 13 residues.

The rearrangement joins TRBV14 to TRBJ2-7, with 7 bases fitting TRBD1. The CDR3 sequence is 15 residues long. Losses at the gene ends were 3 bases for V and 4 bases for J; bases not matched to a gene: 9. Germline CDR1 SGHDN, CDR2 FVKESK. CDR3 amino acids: CASSHRQGLGYEQYF. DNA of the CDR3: TGTGCCAGCAGCCACCGACAGGGCCTAGGATACGAGCAGTACTTC.

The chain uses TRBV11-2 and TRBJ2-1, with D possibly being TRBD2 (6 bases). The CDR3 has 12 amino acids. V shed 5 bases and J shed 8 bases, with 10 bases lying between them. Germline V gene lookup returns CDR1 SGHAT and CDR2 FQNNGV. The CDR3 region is CASSARLDEQFF. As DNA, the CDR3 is TGTGCCAGCAGCGCCAGACTAGATGAGCAGTTCTTC. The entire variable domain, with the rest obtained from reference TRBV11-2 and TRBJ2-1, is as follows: EAGVAQSPRYKIIEKRQSVAFWCNPISGHATLYWYQQILGQGPKLLIQFQNNGVVDDSQLPKDRFSAERLKGVDSTLKIQPAKLEDSAVYLCASSARLDEQFFGPGTRLTVL.

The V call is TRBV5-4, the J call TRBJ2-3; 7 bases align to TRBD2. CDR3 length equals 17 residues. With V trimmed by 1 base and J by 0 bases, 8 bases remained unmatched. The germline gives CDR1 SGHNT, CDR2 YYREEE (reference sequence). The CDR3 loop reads CASSLSGNTHSTDTQYF. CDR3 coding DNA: TGTGCCAGCAGCTTGAGCGGGAATACCCATAGCACAGATACGCAGTATTTT.

CDR3 DNA: TGCAGCGTTGAGGGCTGGCTGGGAGAGACCCAGTACTTC. Amino acids: CSVEGWLGETQYF. This rearrangement joins TRBV29-1 to TRBJ2-5, with D uncertain. The CDR3 length is 13 residues. The ends were cut back, 3 bases at V and 4 bases at J, with 12 bases in the middle. Germline assignment: CDR1 SQVTM and CDR2 ANQGSEA.

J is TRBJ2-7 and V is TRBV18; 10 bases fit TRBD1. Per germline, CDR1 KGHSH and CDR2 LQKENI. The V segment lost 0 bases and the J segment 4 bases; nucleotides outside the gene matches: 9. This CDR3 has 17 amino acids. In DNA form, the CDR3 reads TGTGCCAGCTCACCACCCGGGGGGCGACAGGGGGCGTACGAGCAGTACTTC. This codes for CASSPPGGRQGAYEQYF.

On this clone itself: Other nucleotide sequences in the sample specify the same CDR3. Written as DNA, the CDR3 is TGCGCCAGCAGCTTAGACAGGGGGCCCTACGAGCAGTACTTC. Its protein product is CASSLDRGPYEQYF. V usage is TRBV5-1 and J usage is TRBJ2-7, with 10 bases fitting TRBD1. This CDR3 has 14 residues. Germline loops: CDR1 SGHRS, CDR2 YFSETQ. V was clipped by 2 bases and J by 2 bases; unmatched bases: 1. Complete variable domain (other parts from reference TRBV5-1 and TRBJ2-7): KAGVTQTPRYLIKTRGQQVTLSCSPISGHRSVSWYQQTPGQGLQFLFEYFSETQRNKGNFPGRFSGRQFSNSRSEMNVSTLELGDSALYLCASSLDRGPYEQYFGPGTRLTVT.

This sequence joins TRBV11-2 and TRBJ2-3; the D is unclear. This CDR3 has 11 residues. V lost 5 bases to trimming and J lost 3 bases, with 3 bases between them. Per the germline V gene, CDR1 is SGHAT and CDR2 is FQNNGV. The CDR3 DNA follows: TGTGCCAGCAGCAGAACAGATACGCAGTATTTT. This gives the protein CASSRTDTQYF.

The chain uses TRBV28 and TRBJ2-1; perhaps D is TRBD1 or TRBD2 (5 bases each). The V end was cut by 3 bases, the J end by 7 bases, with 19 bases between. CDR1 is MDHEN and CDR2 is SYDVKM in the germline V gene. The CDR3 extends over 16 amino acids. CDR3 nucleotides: TGTGCCAGCAGTTTTCTCTTTCGGGACCGACTAAATGAGCAGTTCTTC. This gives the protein CASSFLFRDRLNEQFF.

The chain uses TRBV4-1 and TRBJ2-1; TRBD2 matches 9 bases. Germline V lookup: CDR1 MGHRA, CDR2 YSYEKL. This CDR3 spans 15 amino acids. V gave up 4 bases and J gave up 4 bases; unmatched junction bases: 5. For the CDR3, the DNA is TGCGCCAGCAGCCGACTAGCGGCCCCTTACAATGAGCAGTTCTTC. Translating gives CASSRLAAPYNEQFF.

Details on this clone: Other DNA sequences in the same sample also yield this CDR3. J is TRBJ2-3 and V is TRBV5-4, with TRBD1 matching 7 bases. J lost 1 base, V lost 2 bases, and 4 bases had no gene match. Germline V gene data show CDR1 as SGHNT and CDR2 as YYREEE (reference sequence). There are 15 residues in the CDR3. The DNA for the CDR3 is TGTGCCAGCAGCTTCCCCGGACAGGGCACAGATACGCAGTATTTT. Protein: CASSFPGQGTDTQYF. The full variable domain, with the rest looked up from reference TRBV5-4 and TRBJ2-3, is ETGVTQSPTHLIKTRGQQVTLRCSSQSGHNTVSWYQQALGQGPQFIFQYYREEENGRGNFPPRFSGLQFPNYSSELNVNALELDDSALYLCASSFPGQGTDTQYFGPGTRLTVL.

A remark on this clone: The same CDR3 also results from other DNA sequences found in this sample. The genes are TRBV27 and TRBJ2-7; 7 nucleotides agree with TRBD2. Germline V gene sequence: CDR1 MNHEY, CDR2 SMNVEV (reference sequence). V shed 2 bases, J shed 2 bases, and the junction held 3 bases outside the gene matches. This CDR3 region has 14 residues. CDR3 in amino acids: CASSLSGIPYEQYF. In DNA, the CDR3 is TGTGCCAGCAGTTTAAGCGGGATTCCCTACGAGCAGTACTTC.

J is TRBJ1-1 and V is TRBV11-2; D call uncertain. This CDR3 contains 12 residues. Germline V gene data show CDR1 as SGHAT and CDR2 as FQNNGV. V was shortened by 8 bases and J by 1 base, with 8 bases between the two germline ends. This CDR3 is CASAAANTEAFF. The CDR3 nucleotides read TGTGCCAGCGCCGCGGCGAACACTGAAGCTTTCTTT.